Listed here are 12 T cell receptor beta chains from one sample, sequenced in a study of early T cells in non-severe SARS-CoV-2 infection. TCRdb reanalysed the 5' RACE reads using MiXCR and keeps one entry per CDR3 protein. Among about 56,000 distinct CDR3 sequences listed, about 11% were seen once. Material for sequencing was whole blood. These receptors all stem from an adult who was a healthcare worker with PCR-confirmed SARS-CoV-2 infection or an uninfected control (not recorded which).

As concerns this clonotype: A much larger clone lies one base from this, so it may be a read error. This chain uses TRBV11-2 with TRBJ2-5, with D unclear. The CDR3 consists of 12 residues. CDR1 is SGHAT, CDR2 FQNNGV, per germline. DNA of the CDR3: TGTGCCAGCAGTCGCGAGACGCAGACCAAGTACTTC. Amino acid sequence: CASSRETQTKYF.

The chain is built from TRBV27 and TRBJ2-3; D gene uncertain. Trimming took off 6 bases at V and 1 base at J, with 8 bases between the two ends. Germline V CDR1 and CDR2: MNHEY, SMNVEV (reference sequence). The CDR3 has 13 residues. CDR3 region: CASSPRRTDTQYF. DNA of the CDR3: TGTGCCAGCAGCCCTAGACGCACAGATACGCAGTATTTT.

This clonotype was detected only a few times. This chain connects TRBV20-1 to TRBJ2-5; maybe TRBD2 (5 bases). This CDR3 comprises 14 residues. The germline V gene encodes CDR1 DFQATT and CDR2 SNEGSKA (reference sequence). Deletions cut 6 bases from V and 2 bases from J, with 16 bases between. The CDR3 sequence: CSASVRRLQETQYF. The CDR3 DNA reads TGCAGTGCATCGGTCAGGAGGCTACAAGAGACCCAGTACTTC.

V gene TRBV7-9 combines with J gene TRBJ1-5, with unresolved D. V lost 1 base and J lost 6, with 4 bases in between. Germline CDR1 is SEHNR and CDR2 is FQNEAQ (reference sequence). This CDR3 contains 12 residues. The chain's CDR3 is CASSLGGQPQHF. CDR3 DNA: TGTGCCAGCAGCTTAGGCGGTCAGCCCCAGCATTTT.

This clonotype was seen at least ten times. V usage is TRBV7-9 and J usage is TRBJ1-1, with a possible D match to TRBD1 (5 bases). CDR1 is SEHNR, CDR2 FQNEAQ, per germline (reference sequence). This CDR3 has 15 amino acids. Trimming took 6 bases from V and 1 from J, leaving 15 bases between them. CDR3 bases: TGTGCCAGCAGTCACGGGGCGGGGAAGAACACTGAAGCTTTCTTT. Its protein is CASSHGAGKNTEAFF.

This clonotype came up many times. The rearrangement uses TRBV20-1 and TRBJ1-5; maybe TRBD1 (5 bases). Germline values: CDR1 DFQATT, CDR2 SNEGSKA (reference sequence). This CDR3 region has 14 residues. V lost 3 bases, J lost 5 bases, and 14 bases lay in between. CDR3 protein: CSASRGGGDQPQHF. In nucleotides, the CDR3 is TGCAGTGCTAGTAGGGGAGGAGGTGATCAGCCCCAGCATTTT.

This clonotype was found many times. The rearrangement uses TRBV18 and TRBJ2-1; D assignment may be TRBD1 or TRBD2 (5 bases each). V gave up 2 bases and J gave up 12 bases, with 23 bases separating them. CDR1 and CDR2 from the germline V gene are KGHSH and LQKENI. The CDR3 runs 16 residues. CDR3 DNA: TGTGCCAGCTCACCAGGGACCCCCTCCCTGGTGGTAAGGCAGTTCTTC. It specifies CASSPGTPSLVVRQFF.

Worth noting for this clonotype: At one boundary the junction diverges from the germline segment, which might be a read error. This chain uses TRBV18 with TRBJ1-1; no clear D. Germline lookup yields CDR1 KGHSH and CDR2 LQKENI. This CDR3 is 13 amino acids long. DNA of the CDR3: TGTGCCGGCTCACCCCTGGAGGGCGTTGAAGCTTTCTTT. Protein product: CAGSPLEGVEAFF.

Only a few counts were recorded for this clonotype. The chain uses TRBV3-1 and TRBJ2-1; D is uncertain. The CDR3 consists of 13 residues. From germline, CDR1 is LGHDT and CDR2 YNNKEL (reference sequence). V gave up 0 bases and J gave up 7 bases, with 7 bases separating them. The CDR3 DNA reads TGTGCCAGCAGCCAAGATCTCGCGAATGAGCAGTTCTTC. Its protein product is CASSQDLANEQFF.

This clonotype has ten or more counts. The chain combines TRBV5-5 with TRBJ2-1; D remains unclear. Between the trimmed V and J ends, which lost 2 bases and 0 bases, there was a span of 12 bases. CDR1 and CDR2 (germline): SGHKS, YYEKEE (reference sequence). This CDR3 is built from 16 residues. DNA of the CDR3: TGTGCCAGCAGCTTCAGACCCTGGAGCTCCTACAATGAGCAGTTCTTC. Protein product: CASSFRPWSSYNEQFF.

The chain couples TRBV6-6 to TRBJ2-7; D is ambiguous. Germline V gene lookup returns CDR1 MNHNY and CDR2 SVGAGI (reference sequence). Trimming took 6 bases from V and 4 from J, leaving 16 bases between them. This CDR3 spans 14 amino acids. The CDR3 sequence: CASSNTYSSYEQYF. CDR3 nucleotides: TGTGCCAGCAGCAATACCTATAGCAGTTACGAGCAGTACTTC.

The chain joins TRBV27 to TRBJ2-5, with D perhaps assigned TRBD1 or TRBD2 (5 bases each). CDR1 is MNHEY and CDR2 is SMNVEV in the germline V gene (reference sequence). The CDR3 sequence is 15 residues long. Trimming shortened V by 5 bases and J by 2 bases, and 15 bases separated the two germline ends. The CDR3: CASSMGRGPQETQYF. The CDR3 DNA is TGTGCCAGCAGTATGGGGCGCGGGCCTCAAGAGACCCAGTACTTC.